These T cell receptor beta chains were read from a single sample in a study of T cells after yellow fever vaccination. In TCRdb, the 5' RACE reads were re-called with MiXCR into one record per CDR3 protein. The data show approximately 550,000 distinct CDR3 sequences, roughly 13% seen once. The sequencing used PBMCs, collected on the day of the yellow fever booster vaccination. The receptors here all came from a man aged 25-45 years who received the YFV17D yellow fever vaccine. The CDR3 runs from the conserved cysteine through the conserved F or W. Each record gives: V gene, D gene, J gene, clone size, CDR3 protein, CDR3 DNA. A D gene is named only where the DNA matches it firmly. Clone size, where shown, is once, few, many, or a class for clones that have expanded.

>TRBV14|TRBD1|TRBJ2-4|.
CATSTGTPGIQYF
TGTGCCACCTCGACAGGGACCCCAGGCATTCAGTACTTC
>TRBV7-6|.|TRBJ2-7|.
CASSFGVERRTYEQYF
TGTGCCAGCAGCTTCGGGGTGGAACGGCGCACCTACGAGCAGTACTTC
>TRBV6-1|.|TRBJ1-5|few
CASSRGPSNQPQHF
TGTGCCAGCAGCCGGGGACCGAGCAATCAGCCCCAGCATTTT
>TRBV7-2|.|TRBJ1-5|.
CASSLVLSQPQHF
TGTGCCAGCAGCCTAGTCCTCAGTCAGCCCCAGCATTTT
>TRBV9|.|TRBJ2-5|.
CASSAEGGLETQYF
TGTGCCAGCAGCGCAGAAGGGGGTTTGGAGACCCAGTACTTC
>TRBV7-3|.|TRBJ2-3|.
CASSFLYAGPEGGDTQYF
TGTGCCAGCAGCTTCCTGTACGCGGGCCCAGAGGGAGGAGATACGCAGTATTTT
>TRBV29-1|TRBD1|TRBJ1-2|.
CSVHRGGYGYTF
TGCAGCGTGCACAGGGGTGGCTATGGCTACACCTTC
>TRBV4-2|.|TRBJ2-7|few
CASSQVRNYEQYF
TGTGCCAGCAGCCAAGTGCGGAACTACGAGCAGTACTTC
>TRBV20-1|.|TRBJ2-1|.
CSARVRSSSHNEQFF
TGCAGTGCTAGAGTCAGGTCGAGCTCCCACAATGAGCAGTTCTTC
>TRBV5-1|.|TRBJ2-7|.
CASRQGLDYEQYF
TGCGCCAGCAGACAAGGACTTGACTACGAGCAGTACTTC
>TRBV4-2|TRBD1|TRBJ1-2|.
CASSQDPSTYRGNYGYTF
TGTGCCAGCAGCCAAGACCCCTCAACCTACAGGGGTAATTATGGCTACACCTTC
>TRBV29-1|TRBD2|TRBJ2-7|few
CSVTSGKGYEQYF
TGCAGCGTGACTAGCGGGAAGGGCTACGAGCAGTACTTC
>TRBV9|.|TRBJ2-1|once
CASSVSHNEQFF
TGTGCCAGCAGCGTAAGCCACAATGAGCAGTTCTTC
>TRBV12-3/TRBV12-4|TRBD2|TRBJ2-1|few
CASSPGLAGRGEQFF
TGTGCCAGCAGTCCGGGACTAGCGGGGCGGGGTGAGCAGTTCTTC
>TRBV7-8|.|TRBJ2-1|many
CASSLVGQMNNEQFF
TGTGCCAGCAGCTTAGTAGGACAGATGAACAATGAGCAGTTCTTC
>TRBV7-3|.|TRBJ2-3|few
CASSSLGYTDTQYF
TGTGCCAGCAGCTCGTTGGGCTACACAGATACGCAGTATTTT
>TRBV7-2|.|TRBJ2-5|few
CASSQEEAQYF
TGTGCCAGCAGTCAGGAGGAAGCCCAGTACTTC
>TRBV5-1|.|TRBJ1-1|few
CASSKGDLNTEAFF
TGCGCCAGCAGTAAAGGGGATTTGAACACTGAAGCTTTCTTT
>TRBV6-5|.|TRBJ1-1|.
CASRYAQLTNTEAFF
TGTGCCAGCAGATATGCCCAACTTACGAACACTGAAGCTTTCTTT
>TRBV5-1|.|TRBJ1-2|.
CASKTRPRNYGYTF
TGCGCCAGCAAGACCCGGCCACGTAACTATGGCTACACCTTC
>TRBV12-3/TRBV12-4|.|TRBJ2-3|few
CASSLRSGRDTQYF
TGTGCCAGCAGTTTACGGAGCGGACGGGATACGCAGTATTTT
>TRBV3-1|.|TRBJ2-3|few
CASSQDQTSTDTQYF
TGTGCCAGCAGCCAAGATCAGACTAGCACAGATACGCAGTATTTT
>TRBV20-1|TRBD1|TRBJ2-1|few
CSAPKGGQHNEQFF
TGCAGTGCTCCTAAAGGGGGACAGCACAATGAGCAGTTCTTC